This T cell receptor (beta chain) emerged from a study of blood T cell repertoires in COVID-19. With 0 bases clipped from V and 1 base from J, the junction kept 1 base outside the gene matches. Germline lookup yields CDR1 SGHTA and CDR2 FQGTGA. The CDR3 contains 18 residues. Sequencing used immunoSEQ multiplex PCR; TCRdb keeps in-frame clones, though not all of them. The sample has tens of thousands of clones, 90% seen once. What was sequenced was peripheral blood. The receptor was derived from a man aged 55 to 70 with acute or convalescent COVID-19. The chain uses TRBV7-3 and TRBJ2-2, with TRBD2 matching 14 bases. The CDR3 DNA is TGTGCCAGCAGCTTAACGGGACTAGCGGGAGTGAACACCGGGGAGCTGTTTTTT. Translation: CASSLTGLAGVNTGELFF.